This T cell receptor (beta chain) was sequenced during a study of tumor and adjacent non-tumor tissue in lung cancer. Across the study: Each sample yielded 3.9 million or so productive TCRbeta reads on average. Study-wide points: Significantly higher TCR diversity was found in tumor than normal lung. Normal lung showed higher cumulative top 100 clone frequency than tumor.

As regards this clonotype: The antigen is not known.

TCRbeta libraries were built with three rounds of nested PCR, modified from ARM-PCR. TCRdb passed the multiplex PCR reads through MiXCR, listing each CDR3 protein once. Of approximately 79,000 distinct CDR3 sequences listed, roughly 72% are singletons. This sample's RNA came from whole unsorted tissue. Chemotherapy-naive patients with new lung cancer underwent thoracic surgery in China, August–late 2014. CDR3 length equals 16 residues. The V gene end was trimmed by 5 bases and the J gene end by 6 bases; junction bases not matched to a gene: 15. Germline CDR1 and CDR2: SGHAT and FQNNGV. The rearrangement uses TRBV11-2 and TRBJ1-2; 7 bases line up with TRBD1. This clonotype was obtained from a woman aged 40 to 50 with non-small cell lung cancer. Input material: lung tumor tissue. This chain's CDR3 is CASSPADRRRTNGYTF. CDR3 coding DNA: TGTGCCAGCAGCCCGGCGGACAGGAGGCGGACAAATGGCTACACCTTC.